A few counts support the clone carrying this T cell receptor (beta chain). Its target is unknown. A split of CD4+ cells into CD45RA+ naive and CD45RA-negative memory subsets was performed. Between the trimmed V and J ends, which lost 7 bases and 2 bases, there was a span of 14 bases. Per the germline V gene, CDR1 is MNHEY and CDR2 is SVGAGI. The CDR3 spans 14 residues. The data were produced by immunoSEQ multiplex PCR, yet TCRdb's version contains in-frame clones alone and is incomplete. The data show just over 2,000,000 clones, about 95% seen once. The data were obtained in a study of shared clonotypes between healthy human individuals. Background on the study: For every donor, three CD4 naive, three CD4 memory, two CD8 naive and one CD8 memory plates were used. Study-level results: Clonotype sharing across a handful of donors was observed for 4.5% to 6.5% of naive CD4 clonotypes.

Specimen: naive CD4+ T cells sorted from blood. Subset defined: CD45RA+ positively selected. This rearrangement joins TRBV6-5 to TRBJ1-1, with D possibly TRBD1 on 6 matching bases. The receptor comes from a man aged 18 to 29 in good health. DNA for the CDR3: TGTGCCAGCACCCGGGACACCACTAACACTGAAGCTTTCTTT. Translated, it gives CASTRDTTNTEAFF.